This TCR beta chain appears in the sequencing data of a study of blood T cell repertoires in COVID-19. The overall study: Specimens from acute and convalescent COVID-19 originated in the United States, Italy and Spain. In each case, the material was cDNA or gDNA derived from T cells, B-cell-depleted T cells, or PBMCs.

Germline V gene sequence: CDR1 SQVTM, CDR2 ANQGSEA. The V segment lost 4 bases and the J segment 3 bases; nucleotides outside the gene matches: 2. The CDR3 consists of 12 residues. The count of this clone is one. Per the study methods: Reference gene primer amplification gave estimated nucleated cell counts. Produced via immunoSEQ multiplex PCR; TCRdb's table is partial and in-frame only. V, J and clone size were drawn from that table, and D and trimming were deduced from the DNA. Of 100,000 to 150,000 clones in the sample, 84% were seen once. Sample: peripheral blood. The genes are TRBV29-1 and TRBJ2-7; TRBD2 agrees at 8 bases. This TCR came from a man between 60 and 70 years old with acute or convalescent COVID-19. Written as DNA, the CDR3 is TGCAGCGTTGGACTAGCGCGCTACGAGCAGTACTTC. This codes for CSVGLARYEQYF.